One sample yielded the 21 T cell receptor beta chains listed below, sequenced in a study of graft-versus-host responses after intestinal transplantation. These receptors lack a known antigen. TCRdb's copy holds only in-frame clones and misses some; the assay was immunoSEQ multiplex PCR. The table lists approximately 110,000 clones, about 92% of them singletons. This sample comprised unstimulated CD4+ T cells sorted from spleen or lymph node cells, obtained before transplant. Every receptor here comes from a human donor who was the organ donor for an intestinal transplant.

The rearrangement links TRBV9 to TRBJ1-2, with D unclear. Germline lookup yields CDR1 SGDLS and CDR2 YYNGEE. Trimming took 2 bases from V and 3 from J, leaving 8 bases between them. This CDR3 is built from 13 residues. CDR3 in amino acids: CASSVGSDYGYTF. The DNA of the CDR3 is TGTGCCAGCAGCGTTGGCAGTGACTATGGCTACACCTTC.

The V call is TRBV7-9, the J call TRBJ1-5; D is ambiguous. The V gene lost 2 bases and the J gene lost 8 bases, with 16 bases spanning the gap. CDR1 SEHNR and CDR2 FQNEAQ come from the germline V gene (reference sequence). The CDR3 spans 15 residues. The CDR3 region is CASSLRASPRKPQHF. CDR3 coding DNA: TGTGCCAGCAGCTTAAGAGCCTCCCCTAGGAAGCCCCAGCATTTT.

V is TRBV11-2 and J is TRBJ1-4; a possible D gene is TRBD1 (5 bases). V gave up 2 bases and J gave up 5 bases, with 15 bases separating them. This CDR3 contains 16 residues. Per the germline V gene, CDR1 is SGHAT and CDR2 is FQNNGV. The CDR3 loop reads CASSLRGTPLNEKLFF. The CDR3 nucleotides read TGTGCCAGCAGCTTACGCGGGACTCCACTAAATGAAAAACTGTTTTTT. The whole variable domain, filled in from reference TRBV11-2 and TRBJ1-4, reads EAGVAQSPRYKIIEKRQSVAFWCNPISGHATLYWYQQILGQGPKLLIQFQNNGVVDDSQLPKDRFSAERLKGVDSTLKIQPAKLEDSAVYLCASSLRGTPLNEKLFFGSGTQLSVL.

Only one count was recorded for this clone. The gene calls are TRBV7-2 and TRBJ2-1, with TRBD2 matching over 11 bases. J was trimmed by 1 base and V by 5 bases; bases with no gene match: 4. This CDR3 comprises 16 residues. Germline loops: CDR1 SGHTA, CDR2 FQGNSA. Here the CDR3 DNA reads TGTGCCAGCAGCCGGACTAGCGGGTTTTCCTACAATGAGCAGTTCTTC. Translated: CASSRTSGFSYNEQFF.

The gene calls are TRBV19 and TRBJ1-1; D not certain. The CDR3 has 15 amino acids. V was trimmed by 10 bases and J by 3 bases, leaving 21 bases between them. CDR1 LNHDA and CDR2 SQIVND come from the germline V gene (reference sequence). CDR3: CATAKSPGIDTEAFF. The CDR3 nucleotides read TGTGCCACCGCGAAGAGTCCCGGAATAGACACTGAAGCTTTCTTT.

The chain uses TRBV28 and TRBJ2-7, with 11 positions matching TRBD2. The J segment lost 4 bases and the V segment lost 6 bases, leaving 14 bases of the junction unmatched. Germline assignment: CDR1 MDHEN and CDR2 SYDVKM. This CDR3 contains 17 residues. CDR3 sequence reads: CASSGGGTSGGGYEQYF. As DNA, the CDR3 is TGTGCCAGCAGCGGAGGGGGGACTAGCGGAGGAGGGTACGAGCAGTACTTC.

The table lists this clone with a count of one. The V and J genes are TRBV28 and TRBJ2-7; a possible D gene is TRBD1 (5 bases). Germline V gives CDR1 MDHEN, CDR2 SYDVKM. Trimming removed 6 bases at V and 4 bases at J, with 10 bases between. This CDR3 is 12 amino acids long. As DNA, the CDR3 is TGTGCCAGCAGCTACAGGCCATACGAGCAGTACTTC. This gives the protein CASSYRPYEQYF.

The chain has TRBV7-2 and TRBJ2-7; no clear D. Trimming pared 0 bases from V and 3 bases from J, leaving 9 bases between. The germline gives CDR1 SGHTA, CDR2 FQGNSA. This CDR3 spans 14 amino acids. CDR3 region: CASSLAGWVYEQYF. The CDR3 DNA reads TGTGCCAGCAGCTTAGCGGGATGGGTCTACGAGCAGTACTTC.

This clone was observed once. This sequence joins TRBV11-2 and TRBJ1-1; maybe TRBD1 (5 bases). Germline CDR1 is SGHAT and CDR2 is FQNNGV. The ends were cut back, 1 base at V and 2 bases at J, with 11 bases in the middle. The CDR3 has 15 amino acids. Here the CDR3 DNA reads TGTGCCAGCAGCTTAGCCCAGGGACTCAACACTGAAGCTTTCTTT. Residues: CASSLAQGLNTEAFF.

V and J are TRBV18 and TRBJ2-7; D remains unclear. Trimming removed 2 bases at V and 0 bases at J, with 11 bases between. Looked up from germline, CDR1 is KGHSH and CDR2 is LQKENI. The CDR3 is 15 residues long. The CDR3 region has the DNA TGTGCCAGCTCACCATTCGGGCAGAGCTCCTACGAGCAGTACTTC. The encoded protein is CASSPFGQSSYEQYF.

The table lists this clone with a few counts. The DNA of the CDR3 is TGCGCCAGCAGCCGGATCCGGGGTAGTACCTACGAGCAGTACTTC. The encoded protein is CASSRIRGSTYEQYF. The chain carries TRBV4-3 and TRBJ2-7, with TRBD2 as a possible D gene (5 bases). The CDR3 totals 15 residues. Germline CDR1 and CDR2: LGHNA and YSLEER. V was clipped by 4 bases and J by 2 bases, with 15 bases between them.

This clone was seen only once. The chain recombines TRBV29-1 with TRBJ1-2, with no clear D. V shed 5 bases and J shed 4 bases, with 11 bases lying between them. The CDR3 loop spans 12 amino acids. Germline V gene data show CDR1 as SQVTM and CDR2 as ANQGSEA. Here the CDR3 DNA reads TGCAGCGTTCGATCGGGCCTCTATGGCTACACCTTC. Its translation is CSVRSGLYGYTF. The variable domain in full, completed from reference TRBV29-1 and TRBJ1-2, reads SAVISQKPSRDICQRGTSLTIQCQVDSQVTMMFWYRQQPGQSLTLIATANQGSEATYESGFVIDKFPISRPNLTFSTLTVSNMSPEDSSIYLCSVRSGLYGYTFGSGTRLTVV.

The chain employs TRBV4-3 and TRBJ1-3, with TRBD1 matching over 8 bases. The CDR3 loop spans 16 amino acids. CDR1 is LGHNA and CDR2 is YSLEER in the germline V gene. V lost 4 bases, J lost 0 bases, and 5 bases stayed unmatched. CDR3 region: CASSRAGTGSGNTIYF. The CDR3 DNA is TGCGCCAGCAGCCGAGCAGGGACAGGCTCTGGAAACACCATATATTTT.

The chain uses TRBV9 and TRBJ2-2; no clear D gene. Per germline, CDR1 SGDLS and CDR2 YYNGEE. The V end lost 3 bases, the J end lost 1 base, and 10 bases lay between the germline ends. The CDR3 sequence is 15 residues long. The CDR3 region has the DNA TGTGCCAGCAGCGGATTGTCTTGGAACACCGGGGAGCTGTTTTTT. Translating gives CASSGLSWNTGELFF.

The V call is TRBV6-1, the J call TRBJ2-3; D is unclear. Trimming pared 6 bases from V and 0 bases from J, leaving 10 bases between. CDR3 size: 14 residues. From germline, CDR1 is MNHNS and CDR2 SASEGT. CDR3 amino acids: CASRVQSSTDTQYF. Here the CDR3 DNA reads TGTGCCAGCAGAGTACAGTCTAGCACAGATACGCAGTATTTT.

This chain links TRBV5-7 with TRBJ1-2; a possible D gene is TRBD1 (6 bases). Being an ORF, TRBV5-7 has a function that is uncertain. The V end was cut by 4 bases, the J end by 4 bases, with 14 bases between. The CDR3 covers 14 residues. The CDR3 DNA reads TGTGCCAGCAGCAAAGCGACAGGACCCTATGGCTACACCTTC. The encoded protein is CASSKATGPYGYTF.

The rearrangement uses TRBV28 and TRBJ1-2; 7 positions match TRBD1. J gave up 5 bases and V 5 bases, and 8 bases lay outside the gene matches. Germline V CDR1 and CDR2: MDHEN, SYDVKM. CDR3 length equals 14 residues. The CDR3: CASSLGTVPYGYTF. DNA of the CDR3: TGTGCCAGCAGTCTCGGGACAGTCCCGTATGGCTACACCTTC.

The chain is built from TRBV7-9 and TRBJ2-3; 8 nucleotides match TRBD2. Germline values: CDR1 SEHNR, CDR2 FQNEAQ (reference sequence). Trimming took 5 bases from V and 1 from J; bases not matched to a gene: 5. The CDR3 is 15 residues long. CDR3 nucleotides: TGTGCCAGCAGCCTAAAAGCGGGAGGCACAGATACGCAGTATTTT. Its protein is CASSLKAGGTDTQYF.

This chain uses TRBV4-2 with TRBJ2-6; D call uncertain. Deletions cut 6 bases from V and 2 bases from J, with 5 bases between. Looked up from germline, CDR1 is LGHNA and CDR2 is YNFKEQ. The CDR3 length is 13 residues. The CDR3 is CASRTAGANVLTF. In DNA form, the CDR3 reads TGTGCCAGCAGGACCGCTGGGGCCAACGTCCTGACTTTC.

This clone was counted only a few times. The V call is TRBV6-1, the J call TRBJ2-7; no reliable D call. Germline CDR1 reads MNHNS; CDR2 reads SASEGT. The V end was cut by 7 bases, the J end by 7 bases, with 8 bases between. The CDR3 is made up of 10 amino acids. The CDR3 bases are TGTGCCAGCAACGGCGGTGAGCAGTACTTC. It translates to CASNGGEQYF.

The chain links TRBV4-2 to TRBJ1-1; D is unresolved. Trimming cost V 0 bases and J 4 bases, with 12 bases left between them. The CDR3 consists of 15 residues. CDR1 and CDR2 (germline): LGHNA, YNFKEQ. The CDR3 DNA follows: TGTGCCAGCAGCCAAGATTTTGCAGTAGGCACTGAAGCTTTCTTT. It encodes CASSQDFAVGTEAFF.